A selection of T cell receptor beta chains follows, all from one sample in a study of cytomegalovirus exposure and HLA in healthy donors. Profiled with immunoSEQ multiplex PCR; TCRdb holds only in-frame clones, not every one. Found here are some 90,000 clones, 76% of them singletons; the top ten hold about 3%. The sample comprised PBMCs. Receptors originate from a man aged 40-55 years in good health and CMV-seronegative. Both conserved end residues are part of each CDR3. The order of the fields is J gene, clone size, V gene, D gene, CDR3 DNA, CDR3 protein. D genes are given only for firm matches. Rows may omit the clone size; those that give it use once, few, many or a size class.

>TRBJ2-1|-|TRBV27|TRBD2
TGTGCCAGCACCCCTATTGGGGCTAGCGGGGGACAATACAATGAGCAGTTCTTC
CASTPIGASGGQYNEQFF
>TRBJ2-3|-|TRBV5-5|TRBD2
TGTGCCAGCAGCTTCGGGGGGGGGCAGAGAGATACGCAGTATTTT
CASSFGGGQRDTQYF
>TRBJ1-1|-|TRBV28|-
TGTGCCAGCAGTTTAAGGGGCACTGAAGCTTTCTTT
CASSLRGTEAFF
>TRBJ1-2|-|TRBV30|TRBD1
TGTGCCTGGAGTCCCGGGACAGCTAACTATGGCTACACCTTC
CAWSPGTANYGYTF
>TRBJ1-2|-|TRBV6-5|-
TGTGCCAGCAGTTACTCGGCTCAGGGTCCCTATGGCTACACCTTC
CASSYSAQGPYGYTF
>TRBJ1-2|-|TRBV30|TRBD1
TGTGCCTGGGGGGGGAGGGACAGGGCTAACTATGGCTACACCTTC
CAWGGRDRANYGYTF
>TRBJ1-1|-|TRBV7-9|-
TGTGCCAGCAGCTTAGACAGCGGGAACACTGAAGCTTTCTTT
CASSLDSGNTEAFF
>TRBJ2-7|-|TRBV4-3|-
TGCGCCAGCAGCCAAGATTCAGGGCCCGTCGAGCAGTACTTC
CASSQDSGPVEQYF
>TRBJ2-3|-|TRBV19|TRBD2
TGTGCCAGTAGTTTCCGACTAGCGGGGGCCGTGGTAGATACGCAGTATTTT
CASSFRLAGAVVDTQYF
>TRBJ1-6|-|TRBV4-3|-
TGCGCCAGCAGCCAAGATACTAAGGATTCACCCCTCCACTTT
CASSQDTKDSPLHF
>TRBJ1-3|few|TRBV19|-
TGTGCCAGTAGGCGGATTGCAGTCTCTGGAAACACCATATATTTT
CASRRIAVSGNTIYF
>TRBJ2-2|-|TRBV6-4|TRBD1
TGTGCCAGCAGTGACTCCCCAGACAGGGGGCCCGGGGAGCTGTTTTTT
CASSDSPDRGPGELFF
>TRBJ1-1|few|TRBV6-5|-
TGTGCCAGCATTCGCGGGCTCCAGTACACTGAAGCTTTCTTT
CASIRGLQYTEAFF
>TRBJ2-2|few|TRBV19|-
TGTGCCAGTAGTGGCACTAGCCCGTGGGAGCTGTTTTTT
CASSGTSPWELFF
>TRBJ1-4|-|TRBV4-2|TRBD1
TGTGCCGGCAGCCAACAACAGGGGGCGAGCGAAAAACTGTTTTTT
CAGSQQQGASEKLFF
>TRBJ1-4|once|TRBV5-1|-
TGCGCCAGCAGCTTAATTCGTAGACGTGCGGGCGAAAAACTGTTTTTT
CASSLIRRRAGEKLFF
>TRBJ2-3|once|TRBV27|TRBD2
TGTGCCAGCGGGGGACTAGCGGGGGGTCGCACAGATACGCAGTATTTT
CASGGLAGGRTDTQYF
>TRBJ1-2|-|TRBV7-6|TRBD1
TGTGCCAGCAGCCCCGGACAGGGGTGTGGCTACACCTTC
CASSPGQGCGYTF
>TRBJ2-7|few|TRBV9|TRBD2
TGTGCCAGCAGCTCTGGACTAGCGGGTGCCTCCTACGAGCAGTACTTC
CASSSGLAGASYEQYF
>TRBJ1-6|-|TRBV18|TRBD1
TGTGCCAGCTCACATGACAGGGTCGCCCGACCCCTCCACTTT
CASSHDRVARPLHF
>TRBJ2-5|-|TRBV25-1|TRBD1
TGTGCCAGCAGTGGTCCGGGACAGTCGTTGGCAGAGCAGTACTTC
CASSGPGQSLAEQYF
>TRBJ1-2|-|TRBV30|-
TGTGCCTGGAGTGACACAGGGAGAAACTATGGCTACACCTTC
CAWSDTGRNYGYTF
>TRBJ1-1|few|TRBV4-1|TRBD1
TGCGCCAGCAGCCAAACCGGGACAGGAGTTGAAGCTTTCTTT
CASSQTGTGVEAFF
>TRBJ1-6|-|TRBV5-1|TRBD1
TGCGCCAGCAGCTTGGTGGGACAGGGGTTGTATTCACCCCTCCACTTT
CASSLVGQGLYSPLHF
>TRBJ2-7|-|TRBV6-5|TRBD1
TGTGCCAGCAGTTACGGACAGGGTTCCTACGAGCAGTACTTC
CASSYGQGSYEQYF
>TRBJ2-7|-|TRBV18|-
TGTGCCAGCTCACCCGGGACACACTACGAGCAGTACTTC
CASSPGTHYEQYF
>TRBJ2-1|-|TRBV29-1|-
TGCAGCGTTGATATTGACAGTCATGAGCAGTTCTTC
CSVDIDSHEQFF
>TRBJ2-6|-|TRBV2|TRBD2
TGTGCCAGCAGTGGGCTAGCGGTCTTCTCTGGGGCCAACGTCCTGACTTTC
CASSGLAVFSGANVLTF
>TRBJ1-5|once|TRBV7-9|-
TGTGCCAGCAGCTCCAGCGACCATAGCAATCAGCCCCAGCATTTT
CASSSSDHSNQPQHF
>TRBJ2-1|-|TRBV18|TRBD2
TGTGCCGCGCGGGCAAGGGAGGGTCAAAATGAGCAGTTCTTC
CAARAREGQNEQFF
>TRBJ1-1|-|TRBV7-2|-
TGTGCCAGCAGCTTAACAGGTCTGGACACTGAAGCTTTCTTT
CASSLTGLDTEAFF
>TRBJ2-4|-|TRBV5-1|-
TGCGCCAGCAGCTTGGGGGGGGTCGGGACGGAAGGGCACCACATTCAGTACTTC
CASSLGGVGTEGHHIQYF
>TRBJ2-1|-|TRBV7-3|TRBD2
TGTGCCAGCAGCAACCCCGGACTAGCGGGGGGGCGTCACAATGAGCAGTTCTTC
CASSNPGLAGGRHNEQFF